What follows describes a single T cell receptor (beta chain). The antigen remains undetermined. The sample is drawn from a study of vaccination effects on CD4 cells after COVID-19. Study details: Samples gathered post-vaccine arrived a median of 72 days past the second dose.

Germline lookup yields CDR1 SGHAT and CDR2 FQNNGV. This CDR3 has 13 residues. V shed 11 bases and J shed 3 bases, with 13 bases lying between them. The protocol was immunoSEQ multiplex PCR, while the TCRdb copy is restricted to in-frame clones and leaves out a portion. The sample holds tens of thousands of clones, 75% to 85% seen once. ViraFEST expansion of antigen-specific CD4+ T cells with viral peptide pools preceded sequencing. Following culture for roughly 10 days, CD4+ T cells were isolated. It was two doses of either the BNT162b2 or mRNA-1273 vaccine that participants received. Researchers reported culturing 2.1 million or so PBMC in each well, adding 8 to 10 IU/ml IL-2 and roughly 10 ug/ml peptides.

The clonotype originates from a human donor who received a COVID-19 vaccine. The sequenced sample was CD4+ T cells from PBMCs cultured with HCoV-229E spike peptides, obtained after COVID-19 vaccination. This chain uses TRBV11-2 with TRBJ1-4, with D unresolved. The CDR3 DNA reads TGTGCCTCCCGGGTTCTGGCTAATGAAAAACTGTTTTTT. Protein product: CASRVLANEKLFF.